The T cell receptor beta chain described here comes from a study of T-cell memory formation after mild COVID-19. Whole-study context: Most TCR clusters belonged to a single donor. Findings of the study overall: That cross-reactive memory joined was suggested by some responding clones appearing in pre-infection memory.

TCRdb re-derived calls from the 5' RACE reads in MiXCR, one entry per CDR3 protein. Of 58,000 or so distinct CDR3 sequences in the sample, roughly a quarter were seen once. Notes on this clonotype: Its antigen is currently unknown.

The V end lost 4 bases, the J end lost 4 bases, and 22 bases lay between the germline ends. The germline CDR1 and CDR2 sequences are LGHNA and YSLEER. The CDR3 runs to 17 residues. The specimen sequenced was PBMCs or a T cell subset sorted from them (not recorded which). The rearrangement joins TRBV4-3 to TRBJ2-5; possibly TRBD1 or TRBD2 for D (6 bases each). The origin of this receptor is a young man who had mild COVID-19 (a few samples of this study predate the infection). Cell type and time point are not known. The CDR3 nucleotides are TGCGCCAGCAGCCCCTGGTCGAACGGGGGCGGACTAGAGACCCAGTACTTC. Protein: CASSPWSNGGGLETQYF.